This TCR beta chain derives from a study of post-analysis software for immune sequencing data. Study at large: Progressive-relapsing, secondary progressive and relapsing-remitting multiple sclerosis were among the disease courses included.

A word on this clonotype: The antigen is unknown.

Points from the study as a whole: Among five TRBV segments more frequent in patients than controls were TRBV5-6, TRBV5-1 and TRBV20-1. Multiple sclerosis patients had significantly lower normalized Chao1 diversity than controls. Under the F measure, samples that were prepared in one batch clustered strongly together.

Built from TCR beta cDNA, the libraries had unique molecular identifiers in them. Approximately 500,000 cDNA molecules were obtained from roughly 1.1 to 9.2 million T cells. MiXCR was run by TCRdb on the PCR reads, yielding one entry per CDR3 protein. The sample holds hundreds of thousands of distinct CDR3 sequences; approximately 60% are singletons and the top ten take roughly 10%. Germline loops: CDR1 KGHSH, CDR2 LQKENI. The CDR3 has 12 amino acids. V was clipped by 6 bases and J by 7 bases, with 13 bases between them. The sequencing sample was made of blood. This TCR came from a girl aged 2 to 9 with multiple sclerosis. V is TRBV18 and J is TRBJ2-7; D possibly matches TRBD1 or TRBD2 (5 bases each). The CDR3 DNA reads as TGTGCCAGCTCGTCCGACAGCGGTGAGCAGTACTTC. Its protein product is CASSSDSGEQYF.